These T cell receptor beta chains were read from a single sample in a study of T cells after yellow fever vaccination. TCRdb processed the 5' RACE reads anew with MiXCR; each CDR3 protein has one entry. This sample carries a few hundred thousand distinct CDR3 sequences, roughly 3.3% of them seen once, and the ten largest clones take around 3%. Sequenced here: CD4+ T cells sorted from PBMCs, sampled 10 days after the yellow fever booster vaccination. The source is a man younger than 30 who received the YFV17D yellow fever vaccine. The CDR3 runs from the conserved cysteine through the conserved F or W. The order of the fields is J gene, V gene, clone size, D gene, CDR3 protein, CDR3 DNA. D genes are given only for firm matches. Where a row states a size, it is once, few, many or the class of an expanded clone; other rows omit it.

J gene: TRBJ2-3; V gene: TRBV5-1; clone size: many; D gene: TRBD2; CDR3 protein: CASSVRGGAADTQYF; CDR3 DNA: TGCGCCAGCAGCGTTCGGGGGGGAGCCGCAGATACGCAGTATTTT
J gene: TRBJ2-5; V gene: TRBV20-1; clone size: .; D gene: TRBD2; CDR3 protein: CSAKQAGAPLQETQYF; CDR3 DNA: TGCAGTGCTAAACAAGCGGGGGCCCCCCTCCAAGAGACCCAGTACTTC
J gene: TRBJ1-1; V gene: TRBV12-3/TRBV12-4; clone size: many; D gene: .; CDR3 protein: CASSLAVTEAFF; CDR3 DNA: TGTGCCAGCAGTTTAGCGGTTACTGAAGCTTTCTTT
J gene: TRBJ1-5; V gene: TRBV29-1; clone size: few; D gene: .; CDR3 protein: CSVEDELGQPQHF; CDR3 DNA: TGCAGCGTTGAAGATGAACTCGGTCAGCCCCAGCATTTT
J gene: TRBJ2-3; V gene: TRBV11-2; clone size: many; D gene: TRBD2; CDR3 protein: CASTPRRLAGFDTQYF; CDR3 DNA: TGTGCCAGCACCCCGAGGCGACTAGCGGGGTTTGATACGCAGTATTTT
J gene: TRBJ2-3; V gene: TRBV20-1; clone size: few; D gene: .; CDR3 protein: CSASGAGRGSTDTQYF; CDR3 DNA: TGCAGTGCTAGTGGGGCGGGGCGCGGGAGCACAGATACGCAGTATTTT
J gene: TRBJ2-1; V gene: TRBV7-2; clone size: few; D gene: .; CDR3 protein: CASSRRDVYNEQFF; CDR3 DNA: TGTGCCAGCAGCAGACGGGACGTCTACAATGAGCAGTTCTTC
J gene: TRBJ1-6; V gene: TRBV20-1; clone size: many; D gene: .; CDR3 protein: CSARVGGDDSPLHF; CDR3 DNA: TGCAGTGCTAGAGTTGGGGGTGATGATTCACCCCTCCACTTT
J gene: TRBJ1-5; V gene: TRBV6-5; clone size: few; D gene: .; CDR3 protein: CASSYSGVHQPQHF; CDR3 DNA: TGTGCCAGCAGTTACTCAGGGGTTCATCAGCCCCAGCATTTT
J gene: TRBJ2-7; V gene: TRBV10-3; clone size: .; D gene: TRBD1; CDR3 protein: CAIRTPGQGFSEQYF; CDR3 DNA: TGTGCCATCCGAACTCCGGGACAGGGGTTTAGCGAGCAGTACTTC
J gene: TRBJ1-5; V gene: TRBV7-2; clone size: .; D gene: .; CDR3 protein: CASSFLRQPQHF; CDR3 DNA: TGTGCCAGCAGCTTTTTGCGGCAGCCCCAGCATTTT
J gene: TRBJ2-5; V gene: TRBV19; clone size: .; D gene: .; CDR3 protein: CASSNLAETQYF; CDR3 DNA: TGTGCCAGTAGTAATTTGGCAGAGACCCAGTACTTC
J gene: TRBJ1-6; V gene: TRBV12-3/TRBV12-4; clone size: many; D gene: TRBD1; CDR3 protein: CASSLTGGSYNSPLHF; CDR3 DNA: TGTGCCAGCAGCCTTACAGGGGGCTCCTATAATTCACCCCTCCACTTT
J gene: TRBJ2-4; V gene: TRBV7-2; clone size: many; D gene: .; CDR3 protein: CASSSTLGGAAKNIQYF; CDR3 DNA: TGTGCCAGCAGTTCGACCCTAGGGGGGGCGGCCAAAAACATTCAGTACTTC
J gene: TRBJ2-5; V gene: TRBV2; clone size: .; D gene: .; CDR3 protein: CASSYREETQYF; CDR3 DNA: TGTGCCAGCAGTTACAGGGAAGAGACCCAGTACTTC
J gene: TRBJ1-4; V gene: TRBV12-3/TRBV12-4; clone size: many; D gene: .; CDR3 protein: CASSLDATNEKLFF; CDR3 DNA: TGTGCCAGCAGTTTGGATGCAACTAATGAAAAACTGTTTTTT
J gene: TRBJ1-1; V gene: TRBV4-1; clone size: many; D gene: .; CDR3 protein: CASSQALGIERGAFF; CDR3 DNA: TGCGCCAGCAGCCAAGCCCTTGGGATAGAAAGGGGAGCTTTCTTT
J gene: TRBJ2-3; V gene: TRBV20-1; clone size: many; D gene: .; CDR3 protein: CSASGVGSGTDTQYF; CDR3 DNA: TGCAGTGCTAGTGGGGTAGGGTCCGGCACAGATACGCAGTATTTT
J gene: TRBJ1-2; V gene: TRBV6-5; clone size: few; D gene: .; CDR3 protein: CASSYSATVLSGYTF; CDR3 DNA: TGTGCCAGCAGTTACTCCGCGACAGTCTTAAGTGGCTACACCTTC
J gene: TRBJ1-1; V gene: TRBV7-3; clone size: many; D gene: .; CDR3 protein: CASSLQGSMNTEAFF; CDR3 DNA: TGTGCCAGCAGCTTACAGGGCAGCATGAACACTGAAGCTTTCTTT
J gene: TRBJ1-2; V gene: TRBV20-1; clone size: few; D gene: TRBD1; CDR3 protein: CSARGQGSDYGYTF; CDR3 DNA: TGCAGTGCTAGGGGACAGGGGTCTGACTATGGCTACACCTTC
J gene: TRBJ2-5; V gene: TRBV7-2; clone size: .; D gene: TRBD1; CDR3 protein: CASRTGDGETQYF; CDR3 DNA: TGTGCCAGCAGGACAGGGGACGGGGAGACCCAGTACTTC
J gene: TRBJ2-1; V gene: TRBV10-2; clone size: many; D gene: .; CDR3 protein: CASSESTGTNEQFF; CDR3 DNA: TGCGCCAGCAGTGAGTCGACAGGTACCAATGAGCAGTTCTTC
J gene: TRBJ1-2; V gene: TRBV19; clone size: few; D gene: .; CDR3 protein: CASCPAGDVGYGYTF; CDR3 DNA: TGTGCCAGCTGCCCCGCAGGGGATGTGGGCTATGGCTACACCTTC
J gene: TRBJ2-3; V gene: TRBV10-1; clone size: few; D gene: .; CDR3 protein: CASSTGTSSTDTQYF; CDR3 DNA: TGCGCCAGCAGTACCGGGACTTCTAGCACAGATACGCAGTATTTT